The source of this T cell receptor beta chain is a study of vaccination effects on CD4 cells after COVID-19. This clone was found once. The antigen remains unidentified. The CDR3 runs 13 residues. Germline CDR1 and CDR2: SGHRS and YFSETQ. Trimming pared 2 bases from V and 5 bases from J, leaving 10 bases between. Before sequencing, viral peptide pools were used by the ViraFEST assay to expand antigen-specific CD4+ T cells. At the end of over 8 days of culture, CD4+ T cells were isolated. Testing of the vaccine recipients showed negative nucleocapsid antibodies and no prior SARS-CoV-2 infection. Only in-frame clones appear in the TCRdb table, and some are missing; sequencing was by immunoSEQ multiplex PCR. This table has approximately 28,000 clones, approximately 80% appearing once.

This sample comprised CD4+ T cells from PBMCs cultured with HCoV-NL63 spike peptides, obtained before COVID-19 vaccination. The chain recombines TRBV5-1 with TRBJ2-5; D may be TRBD1 (5 bases). The source is a human donor who received a COVID-19 vaccine. CDR3 coding DNA: TGCGCCAGCAGCTTTTCAGGGCAGGAGACCCAGTACTTC. Protein product: CASSFSGQETQYF.